The sequence of this T cell receptor (beta chain) was determined in a study of early T cells in non-severe SARS-CoV-2 infection. Study context: Sequencing of unsorted whole blood was done on bulk RNA, leaving chains unpaired.

This clonotype has just a few counts. Each CDR3 protein is one row after TCRdb ran MiXCR on the 5' RACE reads. The sample consists of roughly 64,000 distinct CDR3 sequences, roughly 13% of them appearing once. This CDR3 contains 14 residues. Deletions cut 1 base from V and 6 bases from J, with 10 bases between. CDR1 and CDR2 from the germline V gene are SEHNR and FQNEAQ (reference sequence). The source of this sequence is an adult who was a healthcare worker with PCR-confirmed SARS-CoV-2 infection or an uninfected control (not recorded which). The material sequenced was whole blood. The chain combines TRBV7-9 with TRBJ2-1; a weak D match, TRBD1 (6 bases). In DNA, the CDR3 is TGTGCCAGCAGCTTAGGGACAGCGCTCAATGAGCAGTTCTTC. Translation: CASSLGTALNEQFF.